This TCR beta chain emerged from a study of blood T cell repertoires in COVID-19. The overall study: The samples span acute and convalescent COVID-19 from the United States, Italy and Spain.

Assignments of participants to cohorts depended upon their own reported clinical history. As handled by the study authors: Quantification of nucleated cells was approximated via reference gene primer amplification. TCRdb keeps only in-frame clones here, not all; method: immunoSEQ multiplex PCR. That table furnishes V, J and clone size, whereas the DNA furnished D and trimming. The sample includes about 260,000 clones, around four fifths of them seen just once. The CDR3 sequence is 14 residues long. With 6 bases clipped from V and 8 bases from J, the junction kept 8 bases outside the gene matches. The germline V gene encodes CDR1 MDHEN and CDR2 SYDVKM.

Sequenced input: PBMCs or T cells enriched from blood (not recorded which). This clonotype was obtained from a man younger than 40 with acute COVID-19. J is TRBJ1-2 and V is TRBV28, with 11 bases fitting TRBD1. CDR3 in amino acids: CASRPKGTGGGYTF. The CDR3, as DNA: TGTGCCAGCAGACCTAAAGGGACAGGGGGAGGCTACACCTTC.